This TCR beta chain was sequenced during a study of Ad26.COV2.S vaccination and SARS-CoV-2 variants (TCRdb year 2021). Regarding the study in general: Vaccine-arm donors came from COV1001, a multicentre, randomized, double-blind, placebo-controlled phase I-IIa trial of Ad26.COV2.S in healthy adults. Blinding of investigators to trial group allocation was maintained during experiments and outcome assessment. The TCR-sequenced set comprised around 30 samples: approximately 20 Ad26.COV2.S vaccine recipients, 5 placebo recipients and 8 SARS-CoV-2 convalescent individuals. Trial participants were randomized into five groups of five, in which low-dose or high-dose Ad26.COV2.S was given once or twice, or placebo was given on both occasions. Dosing of Ad26.COV2.S was intramuscular, at either 5x10^10 or 1x10^11 viral particles, delivered as one shot or as two shots spaced 56 days apart. The specificity and breadth of SARS-CoV-2-reactive T cell receptors after Ad26.COV2.S vaccination were assessed by TCRbeta repertoire sequencing.

Study-wide findings and limitations: Compared with placebo recipients, Ad26.COV2.S recipients showed higher spike-specific TCR breadth (P = 0.0014). The study lacked the statistical power to compare responses across vaccine doses or regimens. It was noted by the authors that total T cell responses may have been underestimated by the TCR breadth and depth analyses. Vaccine and placebo recipients had comparable non-spike TCR breadth, which fits with the vaccine containing only spike. After vaccination, substantial breadth of spike-specific CD8+ and CD4+ T cell responses was reported.

The immunoSEQ Assay was the method used to sequence TCRbeta CDR3 regions. After extraction, genomic DNA underwent amplification by bias-controlled multiplex PCR, followed by high-throughput sequencing. Processing in the source paper ran as follows. Collapsing and filtering of sequences were performed to quantify the absolute abundance of each unique TCRbeta CDR3 region. T cell fraction was estimated by normalizing TCRbeta template counts to usable DNA, with usable DNA measured through amplification of reference genes found in all nucleated cells. Repertoire TCRs were annotated as SARS-CoV-2-specific by exact matching of V gene, CDR3 amino acid sequence and J gene to a known reactive TCR set. MIRA supplied the reference SARS-CoV-2 TCR set, which was filtered for enrichment in COVID-19-positive ImmuneCODE repertoires so that public or cross-reactive TCRs were removed. Using the MIRA antigens, annotated TCRs were further analysed by specific ORF or by position within an ORF. Depth was the summed frequency of annotated unique rearrangements, while breadth was defined as annotated unique rearrangements over total unique productive rearrangements. TCR breadth was compared between groups using two-sided Wilcoxon rank-sum tests. TCRdb re-hosts the immuneACCESS table, in-frame sequences only. Its copies lack some clones; in the studies checked, an unresolved V gene accounts for under half of them, and the cause for the rest is not known. V and J calls plus clone size are reproduced from that table; the DNA served to infer D and trimming. A total of roughly 320,000 clones appear in this sample, 80% to 90% of them only once. The ten largest clones capture 3.4% of the sample.

The germline ends are 11 bases apart after V is trimmed by 1 base and J by 11 bases. According to the germline V gene (reference sequence), CDR1 reads DFQATT and CDR2 reads SNEGSKA. The cysteine opens and the phenylalanine closes a CDR3 of 11 amino acids. The entry retains the CDR3 DNA only, 33 bases that are in frame from base 1. The sample's treatment or condition, from its label and the paper: over 15 received Ad26.COV2.S at low or high dose, single or two shots; 5 received placebo; per-sample allocation not given. Repertoires of vaccine and placebo recipients were sequenced from samples taken on day 63 after the first injection. In Cohort 1b, around 23 adults aged 18-55 years were enrolled at a single site in Boston, USA, between 29 July and 7 August 2020. Ad26.COV2.S consisted of a replication-incompetent adenovirus type 26 vector by which a prefusion-stabilized SARS-CoV-2 spike protein from the original Wuhan strain was expressed.

As regards this clone: Its antigen is not yet known. Per-base quality was not reported, and no clone a single base away is much larger than it.

Source: peripheral blood, taken in a trial of Ad26.COV2.S vaccine versus placebo. The chain was built from TRBV20-1 and TRBJ1-1; a tentative D call is TRBD1 (6 bases match). The receptor was isolated from a person between 18 and 65 years old who received the Ad26.COV2.S COVID-19 vaccine or a placebo. In nucleotide form, the sequence is TGCAGTGCTAGAGGGGGGGCCGCGGCTTTCTTT. Its coded protein is CSARGGAAAFF.